This T cell receptor beta chain is from a study of shared clonotypes between healthy human individuals. Study-wide results and caveats: Clonotype sharing among donors was thought likely to change with sequencing depth. The study sampled only blood, and tissue repertoires likely differ.

As handled by the study authors: Quality scores were absent from the junction-only immunoSEQ sequences, so filtering differed. The method was immunoSEQ multiplex PCR; TCRdb's version includes in-frame clones alone and lacks a portion of them. V and J calls and clone size come straight from that table; D and trimming were deduced from the DNA. The sample shows about 470,000 clones, about four fifths of them seen only once. Approximately 100 million PBMCs served as the genomic DNA source for unsorted samples. Of note for this clone: Its matching antigen is unknown.

This CDR3 comprises 14 residues. V lost 3 bases to trimming and J lost 3 bases, with 9 bases between them. CDR1 SGHRS and CDR2 YFSETQ come from the germline V gene. The clonotype comes from a middle-aged woman in good health. Some clones in this sample may be carry-over from other donors' samples. This chain connects TRBV5-1 to TRBJ2-2; D gene ambiguous. Sequenced material: PBMCs. The CDR3 DNA is TGCGCCAGCAGCTACTCGACACACACCGGGGAGCTGTTTTTT. Its protein is CASSYSTHTGELFF.